The source of this TCR beta chain is a study of blood T cell repertoires in COVID-19. Overall study context: Donors in the United States, Italy and Spain gave samples during acute or convalescent COVID-19. PBMCs, B-cell-depleted T cells, or T cells were the source of the cDNA or gDNA that made up the material.

Per the original methods: Reference gene primer amplification gave nucleated cell count estimates. Measured with immunoSEQ multiplex PCR; TCRdb has only the in-frame clones, and not every one. V, J and clone size are taken as reported in that table, and D and trimming were inferred from the DNA itself. The repertoire holds under 200,000 clones, with around 90% as singletons. The CDR3 covers 19 residues. Germline CDR1 SGHAT, CDR2 FQNNGV. With V trimmed by 2 bases and J by 5 bases, 18 bases remained unmatched. Material for sequencing was peripheral blood. The chain combines TRBV11-2 with TRBJ1-3; 7 bases agree with TRBD1. The receptor comes from a man aged 55 to 70 with active or convalescent COVID-19. This CDR3 reads CASSLNRGIRREDRNTIYF. The DNA for the CDR3 is TGTGCCAGCAGCTTAAACAGGGGAATCCGGCGCGAGGACAGAAACACCATATATTTT.